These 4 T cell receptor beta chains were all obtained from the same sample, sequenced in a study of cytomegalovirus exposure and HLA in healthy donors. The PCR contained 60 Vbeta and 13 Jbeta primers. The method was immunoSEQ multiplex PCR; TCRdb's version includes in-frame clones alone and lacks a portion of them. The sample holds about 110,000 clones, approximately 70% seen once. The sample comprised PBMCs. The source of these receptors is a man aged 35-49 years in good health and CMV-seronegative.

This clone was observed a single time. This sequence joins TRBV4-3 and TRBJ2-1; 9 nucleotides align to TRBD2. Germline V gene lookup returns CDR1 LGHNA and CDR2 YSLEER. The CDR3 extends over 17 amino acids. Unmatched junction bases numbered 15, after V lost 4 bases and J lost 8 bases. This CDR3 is CASSRALLAGIMDEQFF. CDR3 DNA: TGCGCCAGCAGCCGAGCCCTTCTAGCGGGGATTATGGATGAGCAGTTCTTC.

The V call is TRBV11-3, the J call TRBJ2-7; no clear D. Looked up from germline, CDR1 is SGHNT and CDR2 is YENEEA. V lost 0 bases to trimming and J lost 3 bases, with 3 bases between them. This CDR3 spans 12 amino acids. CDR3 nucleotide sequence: TGTGCCAGCAGCTTAGATCGCTACGAGCAGTACTTC. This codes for CASSLDRYEQYF. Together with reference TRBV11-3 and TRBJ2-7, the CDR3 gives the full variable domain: EAGVVQSPRYKIIEKKQPVAFWCNPISGHNTLYWYLQNLGQGPELLIRYENEEAVDDSQLPKDRFSAERLKGVDSTLKIQPAELGDSAVYLCASSLDRYEQYFGPGTRLTVT.

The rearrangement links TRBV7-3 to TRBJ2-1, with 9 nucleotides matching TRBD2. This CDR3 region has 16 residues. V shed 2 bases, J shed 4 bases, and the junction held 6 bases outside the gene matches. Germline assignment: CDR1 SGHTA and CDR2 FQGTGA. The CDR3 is CASSLLSGGSYNEQFF. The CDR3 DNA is TGTGCCAGCAGCTTACTCAGCGGGGGGTCGTACAATGAGCAGTTCTTC.

The CDR3, as DNA: TGTGCCATCAGTGTAGGGACAGTAAATGAAGCTTTCTTT. Its translation is CAISVGTVNEAFF. V usage is TRBV10-3 and J usage is TRBJ1-1; 7 bases match TRBD1. Germline values: CDR1 ENHRY, CDR2 SYGVKD. CDR3 size: 13 residues. Trimming at V came to 4 bases and at J to 7 bases, leaving 6 bases not matched to a gene.